Below are 18 T cell receptor beta chains sequenced from a single sample in a study of T cells after yellow fever vaccination. Via MiXCR, TCRdb re-called the 5' RACE reads, giving one row per CDR3 protein. Altogether around 310,000 distinct CDR3 sequences are present, around 4.1% being singletons, with the ten largest covering less than 25%. The sequences come from PBMCs, collected 5 days after the yellow fever booster vaccination. The origin of the receptors is a man aged 18 to 30 who received the YFV17D yellow fever vaccine.

This clonotype was recorded many times. The J gene is TRBJ2-7, the V gene TRBV15; 7 bases align to TRBD1. The CDR3 is made up of 14 amino acids. CDR1 is LNHNV, CDR2 YYDKDF, per germline (reference sequence). V lost 4 bases, J lost 5 bases, and 8 bases stayed unmatched. The CDR3 reads CATSTRGGRDEQYF. In nucleotides, the CDR3 is TGTGCCACCAGCACCCGAGGGGGCAGAGACGAGCAGTACTTC. The entire variable domain, with the rest obtained from reference TRBV15 and TRBJ2-7, is as follows: DAMVIQNPRYQVTQFGKPVTLSCSQTLNHNVMYWYQQKSSQAPKLLFHYYDKDFNNEADTPDNFQSRRPNTSFCFLDIRSPGLGDTAMYLCATSTRGGRDEQYFGPGTRLTVT.

This clonotype was counted ten times or more. The chain links TRBV7-2 to TRBJ2-7; tentatively, D is TRBD2 (7 bases). The CDR3 totals 14 residues. V was cut by 0 bases and J by 7 bases, with 13 bases left in between. Germline V gives CDR1 SGHTA, CDR2 FQGNSA. The CDR3 here is CASSLAGGRGEQYV. For the CDR3, the DNA is TGTGCCAGCAGCTTAGCGGGGGGGCGTGGAGAGCAGTACGTC.

This clonotype showed up many times. V usage is TRBV5-1 and J usage is TRBJ1-1; 12 bases align to TRBD1. The CDR3 sequence is 14 residues long. Germline CDR1 and CDR2: SGHRS and YFSETQ. The ends lost 4 bases at V and 8 bases at J; junction bases unmatched: 6. Here the CDR3 reads CASSLGQGAEEAFF. In DNA, the CDR3 is TGCGCCAGCAGCCTGGGACAGGGGGCCGAAGAAGCTTTCTTT.

This clonotype came up many times. V is TRBV4-1 and J is TRBJ2-1; TRBD1 might be the D (5 bases). CDR1 MGHRA and CDR2 YSYEKL come from the germline V gene. Trimming removed 0 bases from V and 5 bases from J, with 14 bases in between. The CDR3 spans 16 residues. The CDR3: CASSQEPWSGNNEQFF. CDR3 coding DNA: TGCGCCAGCAGCCAAGAACCATGGTCAGGGAACAATGAGCAGTTCTTC.

The chain links TRBV5-1 to TRBJ2-5; 7 nucleotides match TRBD2. Trimming cost V 0 bases and J 3 bases; bases outside gene matches: 8. Germline V gene data show CDR1 as SGHRS and CDR2 as YFSETQ. The CDR3 runs 16 residues. CDR3 loop: CASSLATWTSEETQYF. Here the CDR3 DNA reads TGCGCCAGCAGCTTGGCCACCTGGACTAGTGAAGAGACCCAGTACTTC.

The sample holds a few counts of this clonotype. V is TRBV4-3 and J is TRBJ2-7, with 8 bases matching TRBD1. The germline V gene encodes CDR1 LGHNA and CDR2 YSLEER. This CDR3 spans 16 amino acids. V shed 0 bases, J shed 5 bases, and the junction held 9 bases outside the gene matches. The CDR3 nucleotides are TGCGCCAGCAGCCAAGATTTCACAGGGGGTGGCAACGAGCAGTACTTC. It specifies CASSQDFTGGGNEQYF.

The V and J genes are TRBV9 and TRBJ2-1, with 10 bases matching TRBD2. CDR3 length: 15 amino acids. The V and J ends lost 2 bases and 5 bases, in that order; junction bases with no gene match: 4. The germline V gene has CDR1 SGDLS and CDR2 YYNGEE. The CDR3 sequence: CASSVGSGGNNEQFF. In DNA form, the CDR3 reads TGTGCCAGCAGCGTCGGTAGCGGGGGGAACAATGAGCAGTTCTTC.

This clonotype was seen many times. V gene TRBV24-1 combines with J gene TRBJ2-5; TRBD1 matches at 7 bases. This CDR3 has 14 amino acids. In germline, CDR1 is KGHDR, CDR2 SFDVKD. Trimming cost V 5 bases and J 2 bases; bases outside gene matches: 4. The CDR3 DNA sequence: TGTGCCACCAGTGCCAGGGGACAGCAAGAGACCCAGTACTTC. It yields the protein CATSARGQQETQYF.

The rearrangement uses TRBV18 and TRBJ2-5; 7 nucleotides match TRBD1. This CDR3 region has 15 residues. Germline V CDR1 and CDR2: KGHSH, LQKENI. The ends lost 2 bases at V and 4 bases at J; junction bases unmatched: 7. The CDR3 bases are TGTGCCAGCTCACCAGGTTGGACAGGAACAGAGACCCAGTACTTC. Translating it yields CASSPGWTGTETQYF. Full variable domain (outside the CDR3, taken from reference TRBV18 and TRBJ2-5): NAGVMQNPRHLVRRRGQEARLRCSPMKGHSHVYWYRQLPEEGLKFMVYLQKENIIDESGMPKERFSAEFPKEGPSILRIQQVVRGDSAAYFCASSPGWTGTETQYFGPGTRLLVL.

This clonotype has just a few counts. The chain employs TRBV6-1 and TRBJ1-5, with D tentatively TRBD1 (5 bases). CDR1 is MNHNS and CDR2 is SASEGT in the germline V gene. Trimming removed 3 bases at V and 0 bases at J, with 9 bases between. The CDR3 has 15 amino acids. The CDR3 DNA reads as TGTGCCAGCAGTGATAGGGACCGTAGCAATCAGCCCCAGCATTTT. Protein product: CASSDRDRSNQPQHF.

A few counts support this clonotype. At one boundary the junction diverges from the germline segment, which might be a read error. The rearrangement joins TRBV12-3 or TRBV12-4 to TRBJ1-2, with TRBD1 matching 8 bases. The CDR3 covers 11 residues. In DNA, the CDR3 is TGTGCCAGCAGTGGACAGGGCCCTCGCGCCTTC. Residues: CASSGQGPRAF.

A few counts support this clonotype. The chain has TRBV27 and TRBJ2-1; 8 bases line up with TRBD1. This CDR3 is built from 15 residues. CDR1 MNHEY and CDR2 SMNVEV come from the germline V gene (reference sequence). The V gene end was trimmed by 3 bases and the J gene end by 3 bases; junction bases not matched to a gene: 4. The CDR3 here is CASSLRQGYYNEQFF. The CDR3 DNA follows: TGTGCCAGCAGTTTGCGACAGGGGTACTACAATGAGCAGTTCTTC.

This clonotype was observed many times. The chain has TRBV29-1 and TRBJ1-1, with unresolved D. V lost 6 bases and J lost 1, with 18 bases in between. The germline V gene encodes CDR1 SQVTM and CDR2 ANQGSEA. The CDR3 is 15 amino acids. CDR3 region: CSVDPGSPANTEAFF. CDR3 coding DNA: TGCAGCGTAGACCCGGGAAGTCCGGCGAACACTGAAGCTTTCTTT.

In this sample, this clonotype turned up many times. The chain has TRBV7-2 and TRBJ2-2, with 9 bases matching TRBD2. The CDR3 totals 17 residues. Germline V gene data show CDR1 as SGHTA and CDR2 as FQGNSA. Germline trimming cut 4 bases from V and 7 bases from J; bases unmatched to any gene: 13. CDR3 protein: CASSSGLSGGFGGELFF. CDR3 bases: TGTGCCAGCAGCTCGGGACTCAGCGGGGGGTTTGGCGGGGAGCTGTTTTTT.

This clonotype was recorded at least ten times. This chain uses TRBV7-3 with TRBJ1-2; D may be TRBD1 (6 bases). Trimming pared 5 bases from V and 3 bases from J, leaving 13 bases between. The V gene's germline CDR1 is SGHTA and CDR2 FQGTGA. The CDR3 spans 14 residues. The CDR3 loop reads CASSLQGGYYGYTF. The CDR3 DNA reads TGTGCCAGCAGCCTCCAAGGGGGATACTATGGCTACACCTTC.

This clonotype was observed at least ten times. The V and J genes are TRBV7-9 and TRBJ2-3; 8 nucleotides agree with TRBD2. Germline V lookup: CDR1 SEHNR, CDR2 FQNEAQ (reference sequence). V was clipped by 5 bases and J by 1 base; unmatched bases: 5. The CDR3 totals 15 residues. Written as DNA, the CDR3 is TGTGCCAGCAGCCCCGGGGGGGGAGGCACAGATACGCAGTATTTT. Translating it yields CASSPGGGGTDTQYF.

In this sample, this clonotype turned up a few times. The rearrangement joins TRBV6-2 or TRBV6-3 to TRBJ1-5; D perhaps matches TRBD1 (5 bases). This CDR3 spans 15 amino acids. V lost 6 bases, J lost 5 bases, and 17 bases lay in between. In germline, CDR1 is MNHEY, CDR2 SVGEGT. The CDR3 region is CASSTGLRGDQPQHF. The CDR3 DNA reads TGTGCCAGCAGCACCGGGCTTCGGGGGGATCAGCCCCAGCATTTT.

This clonotype was counted a few times. V and J are TRBV29-1 and TRBJ1-4; possible D gene TRBD1, 5 bases. Germline V lookup: CDR1 SQVTM, CDR2 ANQGSEA. Trimming shortened V by 5 bases and J by 10 bases, and 17 bases separated the two germline ends. The CDR3 sequence is 13 residues long. In DNA form, the CDR3 reads TGCAGCGTTAGTAGGGCCGCCGGGGGAAAACTGTTTTTT. Its translation: CSVSRAAGGKLFF.